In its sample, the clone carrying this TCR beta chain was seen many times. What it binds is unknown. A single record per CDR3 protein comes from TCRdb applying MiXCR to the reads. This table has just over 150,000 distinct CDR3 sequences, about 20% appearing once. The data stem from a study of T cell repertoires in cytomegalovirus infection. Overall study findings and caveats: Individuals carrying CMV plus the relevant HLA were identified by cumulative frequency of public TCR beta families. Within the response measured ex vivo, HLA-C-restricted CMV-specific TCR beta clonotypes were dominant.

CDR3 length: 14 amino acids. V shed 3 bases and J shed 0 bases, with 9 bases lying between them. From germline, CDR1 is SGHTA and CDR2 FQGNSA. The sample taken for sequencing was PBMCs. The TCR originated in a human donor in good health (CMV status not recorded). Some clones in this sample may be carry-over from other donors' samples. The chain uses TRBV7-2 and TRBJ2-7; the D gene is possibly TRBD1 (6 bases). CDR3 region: CASSFTGSSYEQYF. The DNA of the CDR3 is TGTGCCAGCAGCTTCACAGGGAGCTCCTACGAGCAGTACTTC.